Below, 13 T cell receptor beta chains from the same sample are listed, as sequenced in a study of shared clonotypes between healthy human individuals. Measured with immunoSEQ multiplex PCR; TCRdb has only the in-frame clones, and not every one. Of fewer than 800,000 clones in the sample, roughly 94% were seen once. Naive CD8 cells lacked CD45RO and underwent positive selection for CCR7, leaving out terminally differentiated effector memory CD45RA+ cells. Sequences were obtained from naive CD8+ T cells sorted from blood. Receptor source: a man aged 30-40 years in good health.

The V gene is TRBV5-1, the J gene TRBJ2-1; D might be TRBD1 or TRBD2, each matching 5 bases. The V end lost 0 bases, the J end lost 3 bases, and 19 bases lay between the germline ends. Germline values: CDR1 SGHRS, CDR2 YFSETQ. The CDR3 covers 18 residues. CDR3 DNA: TGCGCCAGCAGCTTGGCGGACGTGGGGGACCAAGACTACAATGAGCAGTTCTTC. The encoded protein is CASSLADVGDQDYNEQFF.

This chain joins TRBV7-3 and TRBJ2-3; 11 bases agree with TRBD2. The CDR3 has 18 amino acids. V lost 2 bases and J lost 0; bases outside the gene matches: 7. Germline values: CDR1 SGHTA, CDR2 FQGTGA. The CDR3 DNA is TGTGCCAGCAGCTTAGGAACTAGCGGGAGCCCCAGCACAGATACGCAGTATTTT. As protein: CASSLGTSGSPSTDTQYF.

The chain links TRBV19 to TRBJ1-2; a possible D gene is TRBD1 (5 bases). There are 13 residues in the CDR3. In germline, CDR1 is LNHDA, CDR2 SQIVND (reference sequence). Deletions cut 3 bases from V and 6 bases from J, with 11 bases between. DNA of the CDR3: TGTGCCAGTAGTATCCCCGGGGGTAATGGCTACACCTTC. Amino acid sequence: CASSIPGGNGYTF.

CDR3 nucleotides: TGTGCCAGCGAGGACAGGGAAACCTACAATCAGCCCCAGCATTTT. Protein sequence: CASEDRETYNQPQHF. V and J are TRBV19 and TRBJ1-5; 8 bases map to TRBD1. Germline V gives CDR1 LNHDA, CDR2 SQIVND (reference sequence). The V and J ends lost 9 bases and 3 bases, in that order; junction bases with no gene match: 10. The CDR3 totals 15 residues.

The V call is TRBV15, the J call TRBJ2-7, with D perhaps TRBD2 (5 bases). The CDR3 sequence is 13 residues long. Trimming cost V 3 bases and J 4 bases, with 10 bases left between them. Germline CDR1 is LNHNV and CDR2 is YYDKDF (reference sequence). The chain's CDR3 is CATSRRVDYEQYF. CDR3 in DNA: TGTGCCACCAGCAGGCGGGTGGATTACGAGCAGTACTTC.

The chain carries TRBV12-2 and TRBJ1-5. TRBV12-2 corresponds to a pseudogene. This CDR3 has 15 residues. The CDR3 loop reads CASRPNRDSNQPQHF. The CDR3 nucleotides are TGTGCAAGCCGACCCAACCGGGATAGCAATCAGCCCCAGCATTTT.

The rearrangement links TRBV27 to TRBJ2-1; D is perhaps TRBD1 or TRBD2 (5 bases each). CDR1 is MNHEY and CDR2 is SMNVEV in the germline V gene (reference sequence). V lost 7 bases to trimming and J lost 8 bases, with 18 bases between them. The CDR3 consists of 14 residues. Here the CDR3 DNA reads TGTGCCAGCACCGGGGCCAGGGCAAAGGATGAGCAGTTCTTC. Translated, it gives CASTGARAKDEQFF.

The rearrangement joins TRBV27 to TRBJ2-3; 9 bases fit TRBD2. The CDR3 sequence is 15 residues long. Germline loops: CDR1 MNHEY, CDR2 SMNVEV (reference sequence). Germline trimming cut 7 bases from V and 4 bases from J; bases unmatched to any gene: 9. The CDR3 spells CASTRASGTPDTQYF. In DNA, the CDR3 is TGTGCCAGCACTAGGGCTAGCGGGACTCCAGATACGCAGTATTTT.

The J gene is TRBJ1-1, the V gene TRBV27, with unresolved D. Germline V gene sequence: CDR1 MNHEY, CDR2 SMNVEV (reference sequence). CDR3 length: 14 amino acids. Trimming removed 5 bases at V and 0 bases at J, with 10 bases between. The CDR3 DNA reads TGTGCCAGCAGTCTCTCAAGGATGAACACTGAAGCTTTCTTT. Translated: CASSLSRMNTEAFF.

Worth noting for this clone: At the DNA level, this CDR3 is encoded by other sequences in the same sample as well. The rearrangement links TRBV7-8 to TRBJ2-7, with no clear D. The germline gives CDR1 SGHVS, CDR2 FQNEAQ. The length of the CDR3 is 12 residues. V lost 4 bases and J lost 0, with 4 bases in between. The CDR3 coding sequence is TGTGCCAGCAGCTCACCCTCCTACGAGCAGTACTTC. Translated, it gives CASSSPSYEQYF. Full variable domain (missing parts from reference TRBV7-8 and TRBJ2-7): GAGVSQSPRYKVAKRGQDVALRCDPISGHVSLFWYQQALGQGPEFLTYFQNEAQLDKSGLPSDRFFAERPEGSVSTLKIQRTQQEDSAVYLCASSSPSYEQYFGPGTRLTVT.

The chain uses TRBV23-1 and TRBJ2-7; TRBD2 agrees at 7 bases. TRBV23-1 is classed as an ORF, of uncertain function. The CDR3 totals 12 residues. J lost 5 bases, V lost 9 bases, and 7 bases had no gene match. The CDR3 sequence: CASGRGTHEQYF. The CDR3 DNA reads TGCGCCAGTGGGAGGGGTACCCACGAGCAGTACTTC.

Remarks on this clone: At the DNA level, this CDR3 is encoded by other sequences in the same sample as well. The gene calls are TRBV9 and TRBJ2-1; D might be TRBD2 (5 bases). The CDR3 runs to 15 residues. Germline V gene sequence: CDR1 SGDLS, CDR2 YYNGEE. With 1 base removed from V and 1 base from J, the gap between germline ends came to 9 bases. CDR3 in DNA: TGTGCCAGCAGCGTACTTGGCGGGTCCTACAATGAGCAGTTCTTC. This sequence encodes CASSVLGGSYNEQFF. The variable domain in full, with the rest retrieved from reference TRBV9 and TRBJ2-1, is DSGVTQTPKHLITATGQRVTLRCSPRSGDLSVYWYQQSLDQGLQFLIQYYNGEERAKGNILERFSAQQFPDLHSELNLSSLELGDSALYFCASSVLGGSYNEQFFGPGTRLTVL.

The chain couples TRBV19 to TRBJ2-7; tentative D call: TRBD1 (5 bases). There are 15 residues in the CDR3. Germline CDR1 is LNHDA and CDR2 is SQIVND (reference sequence). V lost 3 bases and J lost 5, with 17 bases in between. The CDR3 coding sequence is TGTGCCAGTAGTATTCTCGGCCAGGGTTTGAACGAGCAGTACTTC. This encodes CASSILGQGLNEQYF.